This T cell receptor beta chain was observed in a study of blood T cell repertoires in COVID-19. As handled by the study authors: Amplification of reference gene primers was used by the study to estimate nucleated cell counts. Assay: immunoSEQ multiplex PCR; the TCRdb copy retains only in-frame clones and omits some. V, J and clone size reflect that table, while D and trimming were determined from the DNA. The sample lists 150,000 or so clones, around 80% occurring once. Deletions cut 2 bases from V and 8 bases from J, with 10 bases between. Looked up from germline, CDR1 is SGHDT and CDR2 is YYEEEE. The CDR3 loop spans 13 amino acids.

Sequencing was carried out using peripheral blood. V and J are TRBV5-6 and TRBJ1-4; the D is unclear. The origin of this receptor is a woman aged 70-85 years with acute or convalescent COVID-19. The CDR3 sequence is CASSFDPGEKLFF. DNA for the CDR3: TGTGCCAGCAGCTTCGACCCGGGGGAAAAACTGTTTTTT.